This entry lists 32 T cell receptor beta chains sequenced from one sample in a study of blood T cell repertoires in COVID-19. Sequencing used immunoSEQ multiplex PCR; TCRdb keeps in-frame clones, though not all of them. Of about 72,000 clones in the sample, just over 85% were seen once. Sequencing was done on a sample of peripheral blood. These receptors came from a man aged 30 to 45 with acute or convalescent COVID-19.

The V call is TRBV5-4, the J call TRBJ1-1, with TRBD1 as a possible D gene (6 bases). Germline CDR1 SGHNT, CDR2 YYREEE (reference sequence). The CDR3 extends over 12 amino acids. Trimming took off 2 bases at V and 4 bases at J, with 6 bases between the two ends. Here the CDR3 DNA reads TGTGCCAGCAGCTTCAGGGGCACTGAAGCTTTCTTT. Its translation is CASSFRGTEAFF. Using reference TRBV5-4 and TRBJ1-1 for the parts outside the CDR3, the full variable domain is ETGVTQSPTHLIKTRGQQVTLRCSSQSGHNTVSWYQQALGQGPQFIFQYYREEENGRGNFPPRFSGLQFPNYSSELNVNALELDDSALYLCASSFRGTEAFFGQGTRLTVV.

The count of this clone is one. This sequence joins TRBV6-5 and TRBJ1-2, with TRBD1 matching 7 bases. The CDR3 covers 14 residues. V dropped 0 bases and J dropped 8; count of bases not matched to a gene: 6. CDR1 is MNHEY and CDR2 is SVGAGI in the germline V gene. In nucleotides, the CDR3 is TGTGCCAGCAGTTACTCTCCCAGGGGGAACGGCTACACCTTC. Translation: CASSYSPRGNGYTF.

In DNA, the CDR3 is TGTGCCAGCAGCCAAGAAAATAAAAACAATGAGCAGTTCTTC. This encodes CASSQENKNNEQFF. The J gene is TRBJ2-1, the V gene TRBV4-2; no clear D. The V gene's germline CDR1 is LGHNA and CDR2 YNFKEQ. The CDR3 extends over 14 amino acids. V lost 0 bases and J lost 5, with 8 bases in between.

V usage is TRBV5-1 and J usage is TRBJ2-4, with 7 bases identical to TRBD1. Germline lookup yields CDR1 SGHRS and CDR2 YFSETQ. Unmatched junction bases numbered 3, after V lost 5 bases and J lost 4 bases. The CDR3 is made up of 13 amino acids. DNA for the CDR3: TGCGCCAGCAGGTGGGACAGTAAAAACATTCAGTACTTC. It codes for CASRWDSKNIQYF.

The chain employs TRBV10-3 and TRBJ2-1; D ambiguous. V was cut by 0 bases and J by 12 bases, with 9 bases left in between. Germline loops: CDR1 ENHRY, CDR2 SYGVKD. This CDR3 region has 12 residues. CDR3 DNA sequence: TGTGCCATCAGTGAGTCGAATCCTAGGCAGTTCTTC. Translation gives CAISESNPRQFF.

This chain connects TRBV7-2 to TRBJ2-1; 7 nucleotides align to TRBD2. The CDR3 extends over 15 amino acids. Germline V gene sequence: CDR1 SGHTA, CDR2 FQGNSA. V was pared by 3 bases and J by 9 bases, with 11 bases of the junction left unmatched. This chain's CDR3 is CASSFLKGGPGEQFF. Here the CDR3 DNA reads TGTGCCAGCAGCTTCCTGAAGGGAGGGCCGGGTGAGCAGTTCTTC.

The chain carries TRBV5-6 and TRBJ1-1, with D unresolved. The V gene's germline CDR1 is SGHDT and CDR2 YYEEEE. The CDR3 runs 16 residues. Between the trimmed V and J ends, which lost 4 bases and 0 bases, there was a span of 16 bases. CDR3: CASSRDGPFMNTEAFF. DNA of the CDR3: TGTGCCAGCAGCAGAGATGGGCCGTTCATGAACACTGAAGCTTTCTTT. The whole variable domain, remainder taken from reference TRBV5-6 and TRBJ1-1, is DAGVTQSPTHLIKTRGQQVTLRCSPKSGHDTVSWYQQALGQGPQFIFQYYEEEERQRGNFPDRFSGHQFPNYSSELNVNALLLGDSALYLCASSRDGPFMNTEAFFGQGTRLTVV.

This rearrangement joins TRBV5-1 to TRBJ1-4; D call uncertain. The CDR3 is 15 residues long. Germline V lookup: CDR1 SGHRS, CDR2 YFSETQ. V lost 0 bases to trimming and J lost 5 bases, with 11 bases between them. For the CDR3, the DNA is TGCGCCAGCAGCTTGGTAACGGCGGCCAATGAAAAACTGTTTTTT. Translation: CASSLVTAANEKLFF.

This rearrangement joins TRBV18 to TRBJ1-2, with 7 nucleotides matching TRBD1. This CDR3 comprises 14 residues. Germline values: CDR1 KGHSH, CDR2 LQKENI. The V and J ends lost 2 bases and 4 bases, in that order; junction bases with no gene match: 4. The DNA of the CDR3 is TGTGCCAGCTCACCAAACAGGGGCCTCTATGGCTACACCTTC. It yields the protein CASSPNRGLYGYTF.

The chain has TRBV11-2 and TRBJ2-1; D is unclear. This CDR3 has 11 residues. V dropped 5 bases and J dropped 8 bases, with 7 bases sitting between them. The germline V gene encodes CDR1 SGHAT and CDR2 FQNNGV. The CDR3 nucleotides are TGTGCCAGCAGCCCCTCCGATGAGCAGTTCTTC. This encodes CASSPSDEQFF.

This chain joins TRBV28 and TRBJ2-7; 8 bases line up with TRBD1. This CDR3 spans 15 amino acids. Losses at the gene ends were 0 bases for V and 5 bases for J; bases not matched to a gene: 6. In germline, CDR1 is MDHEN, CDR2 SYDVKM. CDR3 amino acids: CASSLWSTGGDEQYF. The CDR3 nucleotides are TGTGCCAGCAGTTTATGGTCCACAGGGGGAGACGAGCAGTACTTC.

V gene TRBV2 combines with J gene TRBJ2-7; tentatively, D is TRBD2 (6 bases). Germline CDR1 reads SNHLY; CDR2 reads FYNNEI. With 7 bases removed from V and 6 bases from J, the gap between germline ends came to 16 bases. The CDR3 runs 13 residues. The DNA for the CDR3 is TGTGCCAGCAAGGGACTTGGGAGAGTCGAGCAGTACTTC. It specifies CASKGLGRVEQYF. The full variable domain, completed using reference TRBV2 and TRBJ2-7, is EPEVTQTPSHQVTQMGQEVILRCVPISNHLYFYWYRQILGQKVEFLVSFYNNEISEKSEIFDDQFSVERPDGSNFTLKIRSTKLEDSAMYFCASKGLGRVEQYFGPGTRLTVT.

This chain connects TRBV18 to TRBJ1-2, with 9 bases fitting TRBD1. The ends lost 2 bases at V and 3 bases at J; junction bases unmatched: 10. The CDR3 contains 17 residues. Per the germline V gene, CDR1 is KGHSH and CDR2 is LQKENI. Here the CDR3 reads CASSPAKQGAGDYGYTF. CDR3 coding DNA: TGTGCCAGCTCACCAGCAAAACAGGGGGCTGGGGACTATGGCTACACCTTC.

CDR3 nucleotide sequence: TGTGCCAGCAGCCAACACTGGGGACAGACGCTCACTGAAGCTTTCTTT. Amino acid sequence: CASSQHWGQTLTEAFF. The V and J genes are TRBV14 and TRBJ1-1, with 7 bases that match TRBD1. This CDR3 has 16 amino acids. Trimming took 2 bases from V and 4 from J; bases not matched to a gene: 10. The germline gives CDR1 SGHDN, CDR2 FVKESK. Combining the CDR3 with reference TRBV14 and TRBJ1-1 gives the whole variable domain EAGVTQFPSHSVIEKGQTVTLRCDPISGHDNLYWYRRVMGKEIKFLLHFVKESKQDESGMPNNRFLAERTGGTYSTLKVQPAELEDSGVYFCASSQHWGQTLTEAFFGQGTRLTVV.

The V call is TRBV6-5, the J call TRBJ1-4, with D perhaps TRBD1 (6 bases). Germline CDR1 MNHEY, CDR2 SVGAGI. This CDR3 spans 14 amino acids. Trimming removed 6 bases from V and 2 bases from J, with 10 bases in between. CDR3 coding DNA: TGTGCCAGCAGCCAAGGACAGACTAATGAAAAACTGTTTTTT. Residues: CASSQGQTNEKLFF.

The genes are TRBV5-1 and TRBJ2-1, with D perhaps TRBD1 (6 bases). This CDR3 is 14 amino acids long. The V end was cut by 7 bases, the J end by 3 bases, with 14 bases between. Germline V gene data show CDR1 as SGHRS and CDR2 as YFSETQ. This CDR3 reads CASVEDSFYNEQFF. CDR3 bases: TGCGCCAGCGTAGAGGACAGTTTCTACAATGAGCAGTTCTTC. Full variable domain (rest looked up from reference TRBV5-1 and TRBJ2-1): KAGVTQTPRYLIKTRGQQVTLSCSPISGHRSVSWYQQTPGQGLQFLFEYFSETQRNKGNFPGRFSGRQFSNSRSEMNVSTLELGDSALYLCASVEDSFYNEQFFGPGTRLTVL.

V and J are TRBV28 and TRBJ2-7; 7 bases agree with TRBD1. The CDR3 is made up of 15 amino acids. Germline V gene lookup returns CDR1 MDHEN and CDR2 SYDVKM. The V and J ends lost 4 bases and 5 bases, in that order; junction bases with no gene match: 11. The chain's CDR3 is CASSWETGQLNEQYF. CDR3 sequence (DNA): TGTGCCAGCAGTTGGGAGACAGGGCAGTTAAACGAGCAGTACTTC.

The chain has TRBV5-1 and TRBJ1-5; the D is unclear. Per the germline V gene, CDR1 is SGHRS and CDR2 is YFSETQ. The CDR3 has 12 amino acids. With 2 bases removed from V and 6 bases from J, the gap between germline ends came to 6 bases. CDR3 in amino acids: CASSFGPQPQHF. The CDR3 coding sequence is TGCGCCAGCAGCTTTGGCCCTCAGCCCCAGCATTTT.

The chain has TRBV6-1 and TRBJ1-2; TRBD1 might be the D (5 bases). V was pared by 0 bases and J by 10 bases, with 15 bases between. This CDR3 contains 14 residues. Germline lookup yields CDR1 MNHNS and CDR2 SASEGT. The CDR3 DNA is TGTGCCAGCAGTGAAGCGTCAGCAGGGACTGACTACACCTTC. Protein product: CASSEASAGTDYTF.

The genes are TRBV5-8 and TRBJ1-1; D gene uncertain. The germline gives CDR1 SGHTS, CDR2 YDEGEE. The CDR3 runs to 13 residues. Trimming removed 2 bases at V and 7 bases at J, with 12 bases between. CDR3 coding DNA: TGTGCCAGCAGCTTAATCAGCGCGAATGAAGCTTTCTTT. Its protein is CASSLISANEAFF.

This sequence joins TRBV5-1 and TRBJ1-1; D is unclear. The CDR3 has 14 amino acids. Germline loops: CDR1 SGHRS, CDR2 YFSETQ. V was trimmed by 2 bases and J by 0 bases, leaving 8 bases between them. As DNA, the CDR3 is TGCGCCAGCAGCTTACGGAGAATGAACACTGAAGCTTTCTTT. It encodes CASSLRRMNTEAFF.

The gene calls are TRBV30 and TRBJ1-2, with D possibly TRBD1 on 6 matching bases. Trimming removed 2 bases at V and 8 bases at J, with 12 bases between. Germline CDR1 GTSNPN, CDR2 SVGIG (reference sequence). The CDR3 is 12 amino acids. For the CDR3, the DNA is TGTGCCTGGAGTACAGGGCCCGTGGGCTACACCTTC. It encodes CAWSTGPVGYTF.

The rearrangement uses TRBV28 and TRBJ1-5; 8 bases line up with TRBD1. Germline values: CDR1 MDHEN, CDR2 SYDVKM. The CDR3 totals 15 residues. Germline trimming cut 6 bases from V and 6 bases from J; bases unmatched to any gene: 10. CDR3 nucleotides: TGTGCCAGCAGCCTCCAGGGGGCGCAAAGTCAGCCCCAGCATTTT. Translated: CASSLQGAQSQPQHF.

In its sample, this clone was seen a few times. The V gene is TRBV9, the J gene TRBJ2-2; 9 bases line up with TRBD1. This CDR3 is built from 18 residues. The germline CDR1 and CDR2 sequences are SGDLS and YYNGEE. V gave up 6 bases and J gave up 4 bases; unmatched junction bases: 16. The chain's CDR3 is CASIPGDRVKIRTGELFF. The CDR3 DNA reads TGTGCCAGCATACCGGGGGACAGGGTAAAAATACGCACCGGGGAGCTGTTTTTT.

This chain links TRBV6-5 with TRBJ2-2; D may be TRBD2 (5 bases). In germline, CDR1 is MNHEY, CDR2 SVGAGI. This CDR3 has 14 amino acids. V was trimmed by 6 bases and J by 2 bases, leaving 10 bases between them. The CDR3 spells CASRPSGNTGELFF. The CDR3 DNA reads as TGTGCCAGCAGACCAAGCGGAAACACCGGGGAGCTGTTTTTT.

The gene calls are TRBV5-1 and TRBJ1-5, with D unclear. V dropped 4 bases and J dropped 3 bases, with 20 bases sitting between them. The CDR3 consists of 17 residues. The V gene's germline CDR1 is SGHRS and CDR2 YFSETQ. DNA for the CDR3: TGCGCCAGCAGCCGAAACTTGGAAGGAGGCGACAATCAGCCCCAGCATTTT. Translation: CASSRNLEGGDNQPQHF.

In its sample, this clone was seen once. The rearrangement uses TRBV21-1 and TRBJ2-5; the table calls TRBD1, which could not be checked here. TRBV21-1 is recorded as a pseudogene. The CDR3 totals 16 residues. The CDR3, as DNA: TGTGCCAGCAGCAAACACACAGGGGGCGAGCGAGAGACCCAGTACTTC. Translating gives CASSKHTGGERETQYF.

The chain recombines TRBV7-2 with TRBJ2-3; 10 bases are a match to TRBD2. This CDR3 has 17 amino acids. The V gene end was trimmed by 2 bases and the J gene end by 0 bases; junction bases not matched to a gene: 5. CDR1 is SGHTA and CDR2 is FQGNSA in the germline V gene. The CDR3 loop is CASSLLGLAKSTDTQYF. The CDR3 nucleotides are TGTGCCAGCAGCTTACTGGGACTAGCGAAGAGCACAGATACGCAGTATTTT.

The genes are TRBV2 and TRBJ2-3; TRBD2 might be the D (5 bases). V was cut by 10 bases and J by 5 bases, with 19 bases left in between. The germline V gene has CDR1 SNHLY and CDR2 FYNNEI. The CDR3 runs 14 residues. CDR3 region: CATRPLEAEDTQYF. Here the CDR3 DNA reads TGTGCCACACGTCCACTAGAAGCAGAAGATACGCAGTATTTT. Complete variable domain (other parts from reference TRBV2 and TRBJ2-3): EPEVTQTPSHQVTQMGQEVILRCVPISNHLYFYWYRQILGQKVEFLVSFYNNEISEKSEIFDDQFSVERPDGSNFTLKIRSTKLEDSAMYFCATRPLEAEDTQYFGPGTRLTVL.

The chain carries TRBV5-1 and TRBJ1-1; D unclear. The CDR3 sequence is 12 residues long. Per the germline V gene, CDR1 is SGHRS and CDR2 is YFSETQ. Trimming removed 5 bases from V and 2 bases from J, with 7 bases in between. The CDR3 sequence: CASSRSNTEAFF. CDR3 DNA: TGCGCCAGCAGTCGGAGCAACACTGAAGCTTTCTTT.

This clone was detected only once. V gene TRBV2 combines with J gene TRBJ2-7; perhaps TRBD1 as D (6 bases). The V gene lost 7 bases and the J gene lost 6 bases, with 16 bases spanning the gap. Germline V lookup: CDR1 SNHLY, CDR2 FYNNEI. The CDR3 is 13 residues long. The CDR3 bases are TGTGCCAGCACCAGCGCCAGGGGTGGCGAGCAGTACTTC. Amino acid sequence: CASTSARGGEQYF. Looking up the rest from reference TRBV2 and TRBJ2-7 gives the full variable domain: EPEVTQTPSHQVTQMGQEVILRCVPISNHLYFYWYRQILGQKVEFLVSFYNNEISEKSEIFDDQFSVERPDGSNFTLKIRSTKLEDSAMYFCASTSARGGEQYFGPGTRLTVT.

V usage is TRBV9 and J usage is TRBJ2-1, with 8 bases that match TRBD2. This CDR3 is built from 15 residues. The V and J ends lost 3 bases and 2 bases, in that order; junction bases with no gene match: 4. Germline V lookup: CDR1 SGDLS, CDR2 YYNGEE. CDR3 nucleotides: TGTGCCAGCAGCGATAGCGGGATCGCCTACAATGAGCAGTTCTTC. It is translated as CASSDSGIAYNEQFF.